The rows below give T cell receptor beta chains drawn from one sample of a study of graft-versus-host responses after intestinal transplantation. Antigens of these TCRs are unknown. TCRdb's copy holds only in-frame clones and misses some; the assay was immunoSEQ multiplex PCR. In the table there are around 90,000 clones, about 94% of which are singletons. The sample here was unstimulated CD4+ T cells sorted from spleen or lymph node cells, taken before transplant. All receptors come from a human donor who was the organ donor for an intestinal transplant. CDR3s include the opening cysteine and the closing phenylalanine or tryptophan. A D gene is named only where the DNA matches it firmly. Clone size is stated in some rows and not others, as once, few, many or a class when expanded.

TRBJ1-4,-,TRBV5-6,-,CASSLGGDKNEKLFF,TGTGCCAGCAGCTTGGGAGGGGACAAAAATGAAAAACTGTTTTTT
TRBJ1-1,-,TRBV9,TRBD1,CASSPWDRGQAEAFF,TGTGCCAGCAGCCCATGGGACAGGGGGCAGGCTGAAGCTTTCTTT
TRBJ1-6,-,TRBV12-1,-,CASSPVFRDRGWSPLHF,TGTGCCAGCAGCCCCGTTTTCCGCGATCGGGGCTGGTCACCCCTCCACTTT
TRBJ1-2,-,TRBV14,-,CASSQDLGGTYGYTF,TGTGCCAGCAGCCAAGATCTAGGGGGAACCTATGGCTACACCTTC
TRBJ1-2,-,TRBV2,-,CASSEDSNSYGYTF,TGTGCCAGCAGTGAAGACAGCAACTCCTATGGCTACACCTTC
TRBJ1-5,-,TRBV4-1,TRBD1,CASRAQGIPNQPQHF,TGCGCCAGCCGCGCACAGGGGATTCCCAATCAGCCCCAGCATTTT
TRBJ1-1,-,TRBV11-2,-,CASTTSYLNTEAFF,TGTGCCAGCACTACGAGTTACCTGAACACTGAAGCTTTCTTT
TRBJ2-1,-,TRBV29-1,-,CSVVTGTSYNEQFF,TGCAGCGTTGTCACAGGGACCTCCTACAATGAGCAGTTCTTC
TRBJ1-4,-,TRBV27,-,CASSGERQVGGEKLFF,TGTGCCAGCAGTGGAGAGCGACAGGTCGGAGGTGAAAAACTGTTTTTT
TRBJ2-5,-,TRBV5-3,TRBD2,CARSSKLATPETQYF,TGTGCCAGAAGCTCGAAACTAGCGACCCCAGAGACCCAGTACTTC
TRBJ1-2,-,TRBV7-9,-,CASGRDDYGYTF,TGTGCCAGCGGGAGGGACGACTATGGCTACACCTTC
TRBJ2-5,-,TRBV7-6,TRBD2,CASSLGPLAGKETQYF,TGTGCCAGCAGCTTGGGCCCACTAGCGGGGAAAGAGACCCAGTACTTC
TRBJ1-4,-,TRBV7-9,-,CASSPRTDSNEKLFF,TGTGCCAGCAGCCCACGGACAGATTCTAATGAAAAACTGTTTTTT
TRBJ1-1,-,TRBV30,-,CAWSVNRNTEAFF,TGTGCCTGGAGTGTAAACCGGAACACTGAAGCTTTCTTT
TRBJ1-1,-,TRBV19,TRBD1,CASLSGQGRGRTEAFF,TGTGCCAGTTTGAGTGGACAGGGGAGGGGTAGGACTGAAGCTTTCTTT
TRBJ1-5,-,TRBV28,-,CASSLVQNPSNQPQHF,TGTGCCAGCAGTTTAGTCCAGAACCCGAGCAATCAGCCCCAGCATTTT
TRBJ2-2,-,TRBV4-1,TRBD1,CASSRKGQGSNTGELFF,TGCGCCAGCAGCCGGAAGGGACAGGGATCGAACACCGGGGAGCTGTTTTTT
TRBJ1-5,-,TRBV29-1,TRBD1,CSVGQGNQPQHF,TGCAGCGTTGGACAGGGCAACCAGCCCCAGCATTTT
TRBJ2-2,-,TRBV12-5,-,CASGLGTNTGELFF,TGTGCTAGTGGTTTGGGGACAAACACCGGGGAGCTGTTTTTT
TRBJ2-7,-,TRBV4-3,-,CASSPGPSYEQYF,TGCGCCAGCAGCCCCGGCCCCTCCTACGAGCAGTACTTC
TRBJ2-3,-,TRBV28,TRBD2,CASSPPGTRGSGTQYF,TGTGCCAGCAGTCCACCCGGGACTAGAGGTTCAGGCACGCAGTATTTT
TRBJ2-1,-,TRBV4-1,-,CASSQLAGWGTYNEQFF,TGCGCCAGCAGCCAATTAGCAGGTTGGGGAACCTACAATGAGCAGTTCTTC
TRBJ2-7,-,TRBV2,-,CASSDEAFQDYYEQYF,TGTGCCAGCAGTGATGAAGCCTTCCAGGACTACTACGAGCAGTACTTC
TRBJ1-1,-,TRBV6-6,-,CASSPRQVATEAFF,TGTGCCAGCAGTCCAAGACAGGTTGCCACTGAAGCTTTCTTT
TRBJ1-6,-,TRBV15,-,CATSRDRASYNSPLHF,TGTGCCACCAGCAGAGACAGGGCCTCCTATAATTCACCCCTCCACTTT
TRBJ1-2,-,TRBV7-2,-,CASSLTGINYGYTF,TGTGCCAGCAGCTTAACAGGAATTAACTATGGCTACACCTTC
TRBJ2-7,-,TRBV5-6,-,CASSLFAAGPTYEQYF,TGTGCCAGCAGCTTGTTCGCGGCGGGGCCGACCTACGAGCAGTACTTC
TRBJ1-2,once,TRBV2,TRBD1,CASREAETGVGGYTF,TGTGCCAGCAGGGAGGCAGAAACAGGGGTTGGCGGCTACACCTTC
TRBJ2-3,-,TRBV5-1,-,CASSFTRGLAPLTDTQYF,TGCGCCAGCAGCTTTACTCGAGGCCTAGCACCACTCACAGATACGCAGTATTTT
TRBJ2-5,-,TRBV15,-,CATSRDLPETQYF,TGTGCCACCAGCAGAGATCTCCCGGAGACCCAGTACTTC
TRBJ2-5,-,TRBV7-9,-,CASSPNIETQYF,TGTGCCAGCAGCCCCAACATTGAGACCCAGTACTTC
TRBJ2-7,-,TRBV29-1,TRBD1,CSVEDGTGDSYEQYF,TGCAGCGTTGAAGACGGGACAGGAGACTCCTACGAGCAGTACTTC
TRBJ1-5,-,TRBV19,-,CASSYSGTSNQPQHF,TGTGCCAGTAGTTACTCCGGGACAAGCAATCAGCCCCAGCATTTT
TRBJ2-6,-,TRBV13,TRBD1,CASSPGTGWTGANVLTF,TGTGCCAGCAGCCCCGGGACAGGGTGGACTGGGGCCAACGTCCTGACTTTC
TRBJ2-7,-,TRBV7-6,-,CASSLGVGHKAGDEQYF,TGTGCCAGCAGCTTAGGGGTGGGACACAAGGCTGGGGACGAGCAGTACTTC
TRBJ2-1,-,TRBV14,-,CASSQEGGGGQYNEQFF,TGTGCCAGCAGCCAAGAAGGTGGTGGGGGACAATACAATGAGCAGTTCTTC
TRBJ2-3,-,TRBV11-2,-,CASSLAVGTSTDTQYF,TGTGCCAGCAGCTTAGCAGTCGGGACTAGCACAGATACGCAGTATTTT
TRBJ2-1,once,TRBV11-3,-,CASSLRGSSYNEQFF,TGTGCCAGCAGCTTAAGGGGAAGCTCCTACAATGAGCAGTTCTTC
TRBJ2-7,few,TRBV2,-,CACGLGEVGEQYF,TGTGCCTGCGGTTTGGGGGAGGTCGGAGAGCAGTACTTC
TRBJ1-6,once,TRBV27,TRBD1,CASSSSWTGLNSPLHF,TGTGCCAGCAGTTCTTCTTGGACAGGCCTGAATTCACCCCTCCACTTT
TRBJ2-7,-,TRBV5-5,TRBD1,CASSLTGTGGAGYEQYF,TGTGCCAGCAGCTTAACGGGGACAGGGGGGGCAGGCTACGAGCAGTACTTC
TRBJ1-1,-,TRBV10-3,-,CAISARRTEAFF,TGTGCCATCAGCGCGCGCAGGACTGAAGCTTTCTTT
TRBJ2-2,-,TRBV19,-,CASSKKILTNTGELFF,TGTGCCAGTAGTAAAAAGATACTTACGAACACCGGGGAGCTGTTTTTT
TRBJ2-5,once,TRBV5-6,-,CASSMGIREGETQYF,TGTGCCAGCAGTATGGGGATAAGGGAAGGGGAGACCCAGTACTTC
TRBJ1-5,-,TRBV7-2,-,CASSRIPGIDSNQPQHF,TGTGCCAGCAGCCGAATCCCGGGCATCGACAGCAATCAGCCCCAGCATTTT